A single sample is the source of the 32 T cell receptor beta chains below, sequenced in a study of early T cells in non-severe SARS-CoV-2 infection. TCRdb redid the calling of the 5' RACE reads with MiXCR, one entry per CDR3 protein. The table has about 110,000 distinct CDR3 sequences, over 8.5% seen once. The sequenced sample consisted of whole blood. The receptor set was obtained from an adult who was a healthcare worker with PCR-confirmed SARS-CoV-2 infection or an uninfected control (not recorded which).

This clonotype occurred many times. V usage is TRBV2 and J usage is TRBJ2-1; 8 bases line up with TRBD2. Per germline, CDR1 SNHLY and CDR2 FYNNEI. V trimming: 3 bases; J trimming: 2 bases; junction bases outside the gene matches: 6. The CDR3 consists of 16 residues. The CDR3 nucleotides are TGTGCCAGCAGTGAGAAACTAGCGGAGACCTACAATGAGCAGTTCTTC. This encodes CASSEKLAETYNEQFF.

This clonotype was counted only a few times. This chain uses TRBV28 with TRBJ1-6, with D perhaps matching TRBD1 (6 bases). V shed 8 bases and J shed 8 bases, with 13 bases lying between them. This CDR3 is built from 13 residues. CDR1 is MDHEN, CDR2 SYDVKM, per germline. CDR3 in DNA: TGTGCCAGCCGTCAGGGGAGGTATTCACCCCTCCACTTT. Translated, it gives CASRQGRYSPLHF. Full variable domain (remainder filled in from reference TRBV28 and TRBJ1-6): DVKVTQSSRYLVKRTGEKVFLECVQDMDHENMFWYRQDPGLGLRLIYFSYDVKMKEKGDIPEGYSVSREKKERFSLILESASTNQTSMYLCASRQGRYSPLHFGNGTRLTVT.

In nucleotides, the CDR3 is TGTGCCAGCAGTCCCGGCCGCCCGCCAGATACGCAGTATTTT. It codes for CASSPGRPPDTQYF. The J gene is TRBJ2-3, the V gene TRBV28; D is ambiguous. The germline V gene encodes CDR1 MDHEN and CDR2 SYDVKM. Trimming cost V 5 bases and J 4 bases, with 13 bases left between them. The CDR3 is 14 amino acids.

This clonotype appeared many times. The gene calls are TRBV20-1 and TRBJ1-1; no firm D call. The CDR3 consists of 12 residues. Germline CDR1 is DFQATT and CDR2 is SNEGSKA (reference sequence). The ends were cut back, 3 bases at V and 6 bases at J, with 11 bases in the middle. The CDR3 region is CSARVFAAEAFF. The CDR3 DNA reads as TGCAGTGCTAGGGTGTTTGCGGCTGAAGCTTTCTTT.

The chain couples TRBV19 to TRBJ2-7; TRBD1 matches at 8 bases. CDR3 size: 13 residues. Per the germline V gene, CDR1 is LNHDA and CDR2 is SQIVND (reference sequence). V lost 7 bases to trimming and J lost 5 bases; unmatched junction nucleotides: 7. Here the CDR3 reads CASTRGQGNEQYF. CDR3 bases: TGTGCCAGTACTCGTGGACAGGGAAACGAGCAGTACTTC.

The sample holds many counts of this clonotype. V and J are TRBV2 and TRBJ1-5; D gene uncertain. The germline V gene has CDR1 SNHLY and CDR2 FYNNEI. V lost 6 bases and J 7 bases, leaving 19 bases between the germline ends. This CDR3 has 15 residues. Here the CDR3 DNA reads TGTGCCAGCAGGGCGGCGGGAGACCCTACCCAGCCCCAGCATTTT. Protein: CASRAAGDPTQPQHF.

The chain recombines TRBV28 with TRBJ2-1, with TRBD2 as a possible D gene (5 bases). Germline V gives CDR1 MDHEN, CDR2 SYDVKM. V gave up 5 bases and J gave up 10 bases, with 9 bases separating them. The CDR3 runs to 11 residues. CDR3 loop: CASSALAEQFF. The CDR3 DNA sequence: TGTGCCAGCAGTGCCTTAGCGGAGCAGTTCTTC.

This clonotype occurred many times. The rearrangement uses TRBV29-1 and TRBJ2-2; D ambiguous. V shed 5 bases and J shed 2 bases, with 12 bases lying between them. The CDR3 is 14 amino acids. In germline, CDR1 is SQVTM, CDR2 ANQGSEA. The CDR3 sequence: CSVRWTANTGELFF. DNA for the CDR3: TGCAGCGTTCGTTGGACCGCTAACACCGGGGAGCTGTTTTTT.

In its sample, this clonotype was seen many times. CDR3 sequence: CASSLNGPSFAYIYEQYF. CDR3 DNA: TGTGCCAGCAGTTTAAATGGCCCTAGTTTTGCTTACATCTACGAGCAGTACTTC. The V and J genes are TRBV12-3 or TRBV12-4 and TRBJ2-7, with D unresolved. V dropped 2 bases and J dropped 3 bases, with 23 bases sitting between them. This CDR3 comprises 18 residues.

This clonotype was seen at least ten times. The V gene is TRBV7-9, the J gene TRBJ2-1, with D tentatively TRBD2 (7 bases). The germline V and J ends were trimmed by 3 bases and 0 bases, with 15 bases remaining between them. The CDR3 extends over 17 amino acids. Germline-derived CDR1 and CDR2 are SEHNR and FQNEAQ (reference sequence). CDR3 amino acids: CASSLGRGDTSYNEQFF. CDR3 sequence (DNA): TGTGCCAGCAGCTTGGGTCGGGGGGACACCTCCTACAATGAGCAGTTCTTC.

CDR3 region: CASSSQGRGQPQHF. The CDR3 DNA sequence: TGTGCCAGCAGCTCGCAGGGGCGAGGTCAGCCCCAGCATTTT. V is TRBV7-2 and J is TRBJ1-5; perhaps TRBD1 as D (6 bases). The CDR3 sequence is 14 residues long. CDR1 is SGHTA and CDR2 is FQGNSA in the germline V gene. V dropped 4 bases and J dropped 6 bases, with 13 bases sitting between them.

This clonotype was detected ten times or more. The gene calls are TRBV7-9 and TRBJ1-1; D unresolved. Per the germline V gene, CDR1 is SEHNR and CDR2 is FQNEAQ (reference sequence). This CDR3 spans 11 amino acids. V lost 3 bases and J 10 bases, leaving 9 bases between the germline ends. The CDR3 sequence: CASSLDERAFF. For the CDR3, the DNA is TGTGCCAGCAGCTTGGACGAAAGAGCTTTCTTT.

The sample holds many counts of this clonotype. The CDR3 loop is CASSSTSSGANEQFF. In nucleotides, the CDR3 is TGTGCCAGCAGCTCCACATCTTCAGGGGCCAATGAGCAGTTCTTC. This chain links TRBV6-5 with TRBJ2-1; possible D gene TRBD1, 6 bases. The V gene's germline CDR1 is MNHEY and CDR2 SVGAGI. V shed 6 bases and J shed 6 bases, with 18 bases lying between them. The CDR3 loop spans 15 amino acids.

V and J are TRBV15 and TRBJ2-5, with 8 bases aligning to TRBD2. The germline gives CDR1 LNHNV, CDR2 YYDKDF (reference sequence). The V segment lost 8 bases and the J segment 5 bases; nucleotides outside the gene matches: 13. This CDR3 region has 15 residues. The CDR3 DNA reads as TGTGCCACCGTGCGCAGCGGGAGTCCGGGGGAGACCCAGTACTTC. This translates into CATVRSGSPGETQYF.

This clonotype was recorded many times. This chain connects TRBV28 to TRBJ2-7; no firm D call. V gave up 5 bases and J gave up 3 bases, with 11 bases separating them. Germline CDR1 reads MDHEN; CDR2 reads SYDVKM. The CDR3 is 13 amino acids. In DNA form, the CDR3 reads TGTGCCAGCAGTCTCGGACGGGTCTACGAGCAGTACTTC. It codes for CASSLGRVYEQYF.

This clonotype was counted ten times or more. This chain connects TRBV3-1 to TRBJ2-1, with a possible D match to TRBD1 (5 bases). This CDR3 comprises 14 residues. Germline V gene data show CDR1 as LGHDT and CDR2 as YNNKEL (reference sequence). V was cut by 3 bases and J by 6 bases, with 12 bases left in between. CDR3 nucleotides: TGTGCCAGCAGCCAGGGGCCAGTGGCCAATGAGCAGTTCTTC. Its protein product is CASSQGPVANEQFF.

This clonotype was recorded many times. The chain recombines TRBV29-1 with TRBJ1-1, with D perhaps TRBD1 (5 bases). Trimming removed 0 bases at V and 7 bases at J, with 15 bases between. Germline-derived CDR1 and CDR2 are SQVTM and ANQGSEA. The CDR3 is 14 amino acids. CDR3 loop: CSVEEHAGQSEAFF. Written as DNA, the CDR3 is TGCAGCGTTGAAGAACATGCGGGGCAGAGTGAAGCTTTCTTT. The variable domain in full, with the rest retrieved from reference TRBV29-1 and TRBJ1-1, is SAVISQKPSRDICQRGTSLTIQCQVDSQVTMMFWYRQQPGQSLTLIATANQGSEATYESGFVIDKFPISRPNLTFSTLTVSNMSPEDSSIYLCSVEEHAGQSEAFFGQGTRLTVV.

This clonotype was detected many times. The chain employs TRBV19 and TRBJ1-5; D gene uncertain. From germline, CDR1 is LNHDA and CDR2 SQIVND (reference sequence). The CDR3 spans 12 residues. Trimming pared 4 bases from V and 4 bases from J, leaving 5 bases between. Here the CDR3 reads CASSRNNQPQHF. The CDR3 DNA sequence: TGTGCCAGTAGTAGAAATAATCAGCCCCAGCATTTT.

V is TRBV7-3 and J is TRBJ2-2; D is perhaps TRBD1 or TRBD2 (5 bases each). Germline CDR1 is SGHTA and CDR2 is FQGTGA. Between the trimmed V and J ends, which lost 2 bases and 1 base, there was a span of 8 bases. The CDR3 runs 15 residues. The chain's CDR3 is CASSLGTGNTGELFF. The CDR3 DNA follows: TGTGCCAGCAGCTTAGGGACGGGGAACACCGGGGAGCTGTTTTTT.

This clonotype was recorded at least ten times. The V gene is TRBV27, the J gene TRBJ2-5; the D call may be TRBD1 or TRBD2 (6 bases each). The CDR3 loop spans 13 amino acids. Trimming took 9 bases from V and 2 from J, leaving 13 bases between them. Germline V lookup: CDR1 MNHEY, CDR2 SMNVEV (reference sequence). The CDR3 loop reads CARQGLKQETQYF. The CDR3 coding sequence is TGTGCCAGACAGGGACTGAAACAAGAGACCCAGTACTTC.

This chain connects TRBV12-3 or TRBV12-4 to TRBJ1-4; TRBD1 aligns across 7 bases. The CDR3 runs 16 residues. V lost 6 bases, J lost 3 bases, and 10 bases stayed unmatched. The CDR3 loop reads CASRAQYRGSNEKLFF. The DNA of the CDR3 is TGTGCCAGCAGGGCTCAGTACAGGGGTTCTAATGAAAAACTGTTTTTT.

The chain has TRBV6-6 and TRBJ1-1; possible D gene TRBD1, 6 bases. This CDR3 has 13 amino acids. From germline, CDR1 is MNHNY and CDR2 SVGAGI (reference sequence). V was shortened by 8 bases and J by 8 bases, with 18 bases between the two germline ends. The DNA of the CDR3 is TGTGCCAGCCAATTTCCCACAGGGATCGAAGCTTTCTTT. Its protein is CASQFPTGIEAFF.

This clonotype was observed many times. CDR3 amino acids: CASSLPQGAANVLTF. CDR3 nucleotides: TGCGCCAGCAGCTTGCCGCAGGGGGCGGCCAACGTCCTGACTTTC. The gene calls are TRBV5-1 and TRBJ2-6; 8 positions match TRBD1. With V trimmed by 1 base and J by 6 bases, 3 bases remained unmatched. Germline CDR1 and CDR2: SGHRS and YFSETQ. The CDR3 totals 15 residues.

This clonotype has a count of ten or more. The J gene is TRBJ2-6, the V gene TRBV7-9; D ambiguous. Per germline, CDR1 SEHNR and CDR2 FQNEAQ (reference sequence). There are 13 residues in the CDR3. Trimming pared 8 bases from V and 0 bases from J, leaving 5 bases between. The chain's CDR3 is CASGLSGANVLTF. The DNA for the CDR3 is TGTGCCAGCGGTCTCTCTGGGGCCAACGTCCTGACTTTC.

V is TRBV25-1 and J is TRBJ2-3, with 10 bases lining up with TRBD2. Germline V CDR1 and CDR2: MGHDK, SYGVNS. V shed 6 bases and J 4 bases; nucleotides not matched to a gene: 10. The CDR3 totals 16 residues. CDR3: CASSPELAGLADTQYF. CDR3 bases: TGTGCCAGCAGCCCGGAACTAGCGGGATTAGCAGATACGCAGTATTTT.

This clonotype showed up many times. This chain links TRBV9 with TRBJ1-4; D ambiguous. V was pared by 2 bases and J by 7 bases, with 12 bases between. The CDR3 is 14 amino acids. Germline loops: CDR1 SGDLS, CDR2 YYNGEE. CDR3 sequence reads: CASSVGRAVEKLFF. The DNA for the CDR3 is TGTGCCAGCAGCGTTGGGAGGGCGGTTGAAAAACTGTTTTTT.

A word on this clonotype: A much bigger clone sits one base away, suggesting this may be a read error. The rearrangement joins TRBV13 to TRBJ2-7, with D possibly matching TRBD1 (6 bases). This CDR3 has 15 residues. With 3 bases removed from V and 0 bases from J, the gap between germline ends came to 12 bases. Germline CDR1 reads PRHDT; CDR2 reads FYEKMQ (reference sequence). DNA of the CDR3: TGTGCCAGCAGCTTCAGGGGCTTGGGCTCCTACGAGCAGTACTTC. Its protein product is CASSFRGLGSYEQYF.

This clonotype was counted only a few times. The chain has TRBV10-3 and TRBJ1-1; TRBD1 might be the D (5 bases). CDR3 length: 13 residues. Per the germline V gene, CDR1 is ENHRY and CDR2 is SYGVKD. The V end was cut by 3 bases, the J end by 5 bases, with 10 bases between. The CDR3 is CAISDSRGTEAFF. The CDR3 nucleotides read TGTGCCATCAGTGATTCGAGGGGTACTGAAGCTTTCTTT.

V is TRBV6-2 or TRBV6-3 and J is TRBJ1-1, with no clear D. Between the trimmed V and J ends, which lost 2 bases and 5 bases, there was a span of 12 bases. This CDR3 is built from 14 residues. CDR1 and CDR2 from the germline V gene are MNHEY and SVGEGT. The CDR3 nucleotides read TGTGCCAGCAGTTACACGGGTATAGGAACTGAAGCTTTCTTT. Protein product: CASSYTGIGTEAFF.

This clonotype was seen many times. This CDR3 reads CASSPEIRGLADDTQYF. In DNA, the CDR3 is TGTGCCAGCAGCCCCGAGATCAGGGGACTAGCGGACGATACGCAGTATTTT. The chain has TRBV6-5 and TRBJ2-3; 11 nucleotides match TRBD2. The CDR3 runs 17 residues. Per the germline V gene, CDR1 is MNHEY and CDR2 is SVGAGI. V shed 6 bases, J shed 6 bases, and the junction held 14 bases outside the gene matches.

This clonotype came up a few times. The chain joins TRBV28 to TRBJ1-5; tentative D call: TRBD1 (6 bases). This CDR3 spans 14 amino acids. Trimming took off 6 bases at V and 9 bases at J, with 18 bases between the two ends. The V gene's germline CDR1 is MDHEN and CDR2 SYDVKM. For the CDR3, the DNA is TGTGCCAGCAGCCTAACAGGGAATACGGGGCCCCAGCATTTT. Encoded protein: CASSLTGNTGPQHF.

The genes are TRBV20-1 and TRBJ1-4, with D possibly being TRBD1 (5 bases). The germline V gene has CDR1 DFQATT and CDR2 SNEGSKA (reference sequence). This CDR3 contains 14 residues. V shed 1 base and J shed 5 bases, with 11 bases lying between them. As DNA, the CDR3 is TGCAGTGCTAGAGGGTGGGGGAACAATGAAAAACTGTTTTTT. Its protein is CSARGWGNNEKLFF.